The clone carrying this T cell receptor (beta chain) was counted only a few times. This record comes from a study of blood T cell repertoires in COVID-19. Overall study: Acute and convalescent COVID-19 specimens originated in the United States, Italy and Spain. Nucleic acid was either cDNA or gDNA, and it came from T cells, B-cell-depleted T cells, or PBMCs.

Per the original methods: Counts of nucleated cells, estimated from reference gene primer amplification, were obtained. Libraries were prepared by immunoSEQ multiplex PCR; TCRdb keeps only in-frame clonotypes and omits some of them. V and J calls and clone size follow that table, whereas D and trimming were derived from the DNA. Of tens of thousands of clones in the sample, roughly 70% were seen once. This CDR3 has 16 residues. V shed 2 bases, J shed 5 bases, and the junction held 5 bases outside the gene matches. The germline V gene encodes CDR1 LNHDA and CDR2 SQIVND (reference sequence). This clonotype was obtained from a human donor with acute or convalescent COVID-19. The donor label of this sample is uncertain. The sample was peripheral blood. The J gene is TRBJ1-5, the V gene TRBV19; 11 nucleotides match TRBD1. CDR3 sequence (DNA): TGTGCCAGTAGTATAAGGCCGGGACAGGGGGATCAGCCCCAGCATTTT. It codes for CASSIRPGQGDQPQHF.